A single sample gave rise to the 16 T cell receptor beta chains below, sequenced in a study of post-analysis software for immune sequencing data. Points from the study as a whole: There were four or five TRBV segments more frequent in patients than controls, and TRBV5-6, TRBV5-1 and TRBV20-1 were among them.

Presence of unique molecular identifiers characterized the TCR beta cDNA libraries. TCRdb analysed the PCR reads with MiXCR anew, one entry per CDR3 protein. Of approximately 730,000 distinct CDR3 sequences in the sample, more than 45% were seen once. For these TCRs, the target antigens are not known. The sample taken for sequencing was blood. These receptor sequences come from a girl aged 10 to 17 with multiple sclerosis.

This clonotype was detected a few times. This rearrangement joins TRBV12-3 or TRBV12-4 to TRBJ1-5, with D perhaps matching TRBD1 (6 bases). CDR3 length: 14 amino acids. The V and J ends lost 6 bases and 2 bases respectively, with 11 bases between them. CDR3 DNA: TGTGCCAGCAGCCAGGGGTCCCGCAATCAGCCCCAGCATTTT. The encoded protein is CASSQGSRNQPQHF.

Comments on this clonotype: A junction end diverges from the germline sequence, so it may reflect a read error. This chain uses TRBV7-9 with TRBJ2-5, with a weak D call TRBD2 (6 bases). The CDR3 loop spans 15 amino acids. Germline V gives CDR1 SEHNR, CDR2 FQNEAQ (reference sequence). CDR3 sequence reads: CARSQAPAGQETQYF. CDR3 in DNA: TGTGCCCGCAGCCAAGCTCCAGCGGGCCAAGAGACCCAGTACTTC. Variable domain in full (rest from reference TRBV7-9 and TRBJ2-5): DTGVSQNPRHKITKRGQNVTFRCDPISEHNRLYWYRQTLGQGPEFLTYFQNEAQLEKSRLLSDRFSAERPKGSFSTLEIQRTEQGDSAMYLCARSQAPAGQETQYFGPGTRLLVL.

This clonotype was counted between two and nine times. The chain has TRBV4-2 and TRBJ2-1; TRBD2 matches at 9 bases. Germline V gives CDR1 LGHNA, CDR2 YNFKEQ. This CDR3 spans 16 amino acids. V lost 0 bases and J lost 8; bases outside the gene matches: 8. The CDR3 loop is CASSQDGAGGPHEQFF. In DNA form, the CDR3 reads TGTGCCAGCAGCCAAGATGGGGCGGGAGGGCCCCATGAGCAGTTCTTC.

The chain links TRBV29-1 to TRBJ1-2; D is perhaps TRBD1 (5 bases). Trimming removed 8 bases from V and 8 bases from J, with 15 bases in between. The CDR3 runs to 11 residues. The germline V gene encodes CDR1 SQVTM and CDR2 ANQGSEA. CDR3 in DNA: TGCAGCTTTGGGGACGGCGGCGGCTACACCTTC. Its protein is CSFGDGGGYTF.

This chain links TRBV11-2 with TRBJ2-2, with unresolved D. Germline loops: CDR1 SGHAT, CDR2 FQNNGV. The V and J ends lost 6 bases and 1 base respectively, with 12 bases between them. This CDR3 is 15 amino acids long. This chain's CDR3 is CASRHARKNTGELFF. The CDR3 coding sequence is TGTGCCAGCAGGCACGCCCGAAAGAACACCGGGGAGCTGTTTTTT. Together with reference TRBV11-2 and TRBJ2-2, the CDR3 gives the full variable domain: EAGVAQSPRYKIIEKRQSVAFWCNPISGHATLYWYQQILGQGPKLLIQFQNNGVVDDSQLPKDRFSAERLKGVDSTLKIQPAKLEDSAVYLCASRHARKNTGELFFGEGSRLTVL.

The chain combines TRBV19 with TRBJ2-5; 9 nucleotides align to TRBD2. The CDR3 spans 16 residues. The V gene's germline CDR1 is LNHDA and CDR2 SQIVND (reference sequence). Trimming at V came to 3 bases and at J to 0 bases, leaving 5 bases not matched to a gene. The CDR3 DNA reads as TGTGCCAGTAGTATCGGGTTAGCGGGAGACCAAGAGACCCAGTACTTC. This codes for CASSIGLAGDQETQYF. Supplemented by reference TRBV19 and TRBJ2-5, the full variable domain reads DGGITQSPKYLFRKEGQNVTLSCEQNLNHDAMYWYRQDPGQGLRLIYYSQIVNDFQKGDIAEGYSVSREKKESFPLTVTSAQKNPTAFYLCASSIGLAGDQETQYFGPGTRLLVL.

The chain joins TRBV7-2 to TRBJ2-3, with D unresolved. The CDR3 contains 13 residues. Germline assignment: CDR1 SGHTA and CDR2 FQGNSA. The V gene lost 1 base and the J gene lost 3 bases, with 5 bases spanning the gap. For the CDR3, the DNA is TGTGCCAGCAGCTTAGACGTGACAGATACGCAGTATTTT. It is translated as CASSLDVTDTQYF. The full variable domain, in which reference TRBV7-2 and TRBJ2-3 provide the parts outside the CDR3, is GAGVSQSPSNKVTEKGKDVELRCDPISGHTALYWYRQSLGQGLEFLIYFQGNSAPDKSGLPSDRFSAERTGGSVSTLTIQRTQQEDSAVYLCASSLDVTDTQYFGPGTRLTVL.

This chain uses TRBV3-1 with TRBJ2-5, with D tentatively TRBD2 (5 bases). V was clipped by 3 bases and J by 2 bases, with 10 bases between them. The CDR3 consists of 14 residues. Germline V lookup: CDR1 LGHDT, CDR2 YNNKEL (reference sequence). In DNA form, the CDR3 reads TGTGCCAGCAGCCATCTACGGGGACAAGAGACCCAGTACTTC. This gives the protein CASSHLRGQETQYF.

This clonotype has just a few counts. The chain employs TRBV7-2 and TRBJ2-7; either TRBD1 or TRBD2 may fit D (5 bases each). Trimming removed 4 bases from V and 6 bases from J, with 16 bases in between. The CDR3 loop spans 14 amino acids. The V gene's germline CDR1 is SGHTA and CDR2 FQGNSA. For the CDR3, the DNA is TGTGCCAGCAGCTCAACCGGGACCCCCATCGAGCAGTACTTC. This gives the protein CASSSTGTPIEQYF.

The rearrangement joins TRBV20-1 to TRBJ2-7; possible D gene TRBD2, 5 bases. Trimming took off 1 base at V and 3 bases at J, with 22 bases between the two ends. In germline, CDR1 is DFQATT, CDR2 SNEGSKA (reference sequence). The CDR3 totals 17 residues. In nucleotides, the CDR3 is TGCAGTGCTAGAGCCCTAGGAGGAGCAGACAACTACTACGAGCAGTACTTC. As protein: CSARALGGADNYYEQYF.

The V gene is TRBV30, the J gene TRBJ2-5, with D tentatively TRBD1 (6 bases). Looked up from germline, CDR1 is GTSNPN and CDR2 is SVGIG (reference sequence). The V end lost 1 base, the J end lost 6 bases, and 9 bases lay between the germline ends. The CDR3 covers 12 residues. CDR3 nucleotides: TGTGCCTGGAGTGAGGGGGTCCAGACCCAGTACTTC. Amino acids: CAWSEGVQTQYF. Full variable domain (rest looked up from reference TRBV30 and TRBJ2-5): SQTIHQWPATLVQPVGSPLSLECTVEGTSNPNLYWYRQAAGRGLQLLFYSVGIGQISSEVPQNLSASRPQDRQFILSSKKLLLSDSGFYLCAWSEGVQTQYFGPGTRLLVL.

For the CDR3, the DNA is TGTGCCAGCAGCTTGGGCCTAGCGGGAGCAGGGGCAGATACGCAGTATTTT. Translation gives CASSLGLAGAGADTQYF. This rearrangement joins TRBV7-6 to TRBJ2-3; 10 bases agree with TRBD2. With 3 bases clipped from V and 4 bases from J, the junction kept 10 bases outside the gene matches. Germline V CDR1 and CDR2: SGHVS, FNYEAQ. The CDR3 covers 17 residues. The whole variable domain, remainder taken from reference TRBV7-6 and TRBJ2-3, is GAGVSQSPRYKVTKRGQDVALRCDPISGHVSLYWYRQALGQGPEFLTYFNYEAQQDKSGLPNDRFSAERPEGSISTLTIQRTEQRDSAMYRCASSLGLAGAGADTQYFGPGTRLTVL.

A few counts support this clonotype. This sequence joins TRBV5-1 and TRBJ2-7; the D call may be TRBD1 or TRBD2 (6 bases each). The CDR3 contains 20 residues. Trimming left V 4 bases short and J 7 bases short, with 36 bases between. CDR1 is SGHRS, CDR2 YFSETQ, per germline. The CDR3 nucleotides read TGCGCCAGCAGCGACCGGAGGGGGAGAGCCTCCGCGGCTCCACATGAGGAGCAGTACTTC. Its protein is CASSDRRGRASAAPHEEQYF.

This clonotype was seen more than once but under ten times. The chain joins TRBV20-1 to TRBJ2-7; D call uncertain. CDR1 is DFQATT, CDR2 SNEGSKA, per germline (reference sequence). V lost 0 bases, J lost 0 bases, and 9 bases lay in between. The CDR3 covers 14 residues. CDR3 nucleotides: TGCAGTGCTAGAGATCACGAGTTCTCCTACGAGCAGTACTTC. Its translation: CSARDHEFSYEQYF.

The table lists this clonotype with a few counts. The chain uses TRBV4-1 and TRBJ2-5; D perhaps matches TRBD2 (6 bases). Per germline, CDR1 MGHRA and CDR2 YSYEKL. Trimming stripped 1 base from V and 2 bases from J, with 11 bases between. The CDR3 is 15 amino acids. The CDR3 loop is CASSQGPLAQETQYF. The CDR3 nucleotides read TGCGCCAGCAGCCAAGGCCCCCTAGCGCAAGAGACCCAGTACTTC.

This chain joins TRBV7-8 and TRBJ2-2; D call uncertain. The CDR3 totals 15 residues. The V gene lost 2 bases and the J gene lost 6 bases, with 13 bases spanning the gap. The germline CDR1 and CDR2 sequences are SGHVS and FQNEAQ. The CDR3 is CASSLRTIGAGELFF. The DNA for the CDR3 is TGTGCCAGCAGCTTAAGAACAATTGGGGCCGGGGAGCTGTTTTTT.